Each of the 25 T cell receptor beta chains below was sequenced from the same sample in a study of cytomegalovirus exposure and HLA in healthy donors. PCR was performed using 60 Vbeta and 13 Jbeta primers. Repertoires were generated with immunoSEQ multiplex PCR, while TCRdb's copy carries only in-frame clones and drops some. Its clone listing holds over 150,000 clones. The sample taken for sequencing was PBMCs. The receptors stem from a boy aged 5-17 years in good health and CMV-seronegative.

The chain combines TRBV19 with TRBJ2-3; D uncertain. CDR1 LNHDA and CDR2 SQIVND come from the germline V gene (reference sequence). This CDR3 contains 13 residues. Trimming stripped 2 bases from V and 5 bases from J, with 8 bases between. The CDR3: CASSIIPGDTQYF. The CDR3, as DNA: TGTGCCAGTAGTATAATCCCAGGAGATACGCAGTATTTT. Full variable domain (outside the CDR3, taken from reference TRBV19 and TRBJ2-3): DGGITQSPKYLFRKEGQNVTLSCEQNLNHDAMYWYRQDPGQGLRLIYYSQIVNDFQKGDIAEGYSVSREKKESFPLTVTSAQKNPTAFYLCASSIIPGDTQYFGPGTRLTVL.

V is TRBV28 and J is TRBJ2-1; possibly TRBD1 for D (5 bases). Deletions cut 6 bases from V and 0 bases from J, with 21 bases between. The V gene's germline CDR1 is MDHEN and CDR2 SYDVKM. The CDR3 consists of 18 residues. The CDR3 nucleotides are TGTGCCAGCAGCTCAGGGAAAGGGGCATTAAGCTCCTACAATGAGCAGTTCTTC. Protein sequence: CASSSGKGALSSYNEQFF.

J is TRBJ2-1 and V is TRBV6-5; D may be TRBD1 (5 bases). Germline V lookup: CDR1 MNHEY, CDR2 SVGAGI. The V end was cut by 0 bases, the J end by 12 bases, with 12 bases between. The CDR3 contains 13 residues. The CDR3 sequence is CASSYSRGAGQFF. CDR3 DNA sequence: TGTGCCAGCAGTTACTCGCGTGGGGCCGGGCAGTTCTTC.

The genes are TRBV19 and TRBJ1-1, with 7 bases identical to TRBD1. V trimming: 8 bases; J trimming: 6 bases; junction bases outside the gene matches: 12. Germline V gene lookup returns CDR1 LNHDA and CDR2 SQIVND (reference sequence). The CDR3 spans 14 residues. The CDR3 DNA reads TGTGCCAGTGCCGGTTGGGACAGACTTTCTGAAGCTTTCTTT. Its translation is CASAGWDRLSEAFF.

This sequence joins TRBV5-1 and TRBJ2-2, with TRBD1 matching 8 bases. The V gene's germline CDR1 is SGHRS and CDR2 YFSETQ. This CDR3 is built from 16 residues. Trimming cost V 4 bases and J 4 bases; bases outside gene matches: 9. CDR3 coding DNA: TGCGCCAGCAGCGGTCAGGGGACAGGAGTCACCGGGGAGCTGTTTTTT. Translation gives CASSGQGTGVTGELFF.

A remark on this clone: Additional DNA sequences in this sample encode the identical CDR3. The chain recombines TRBV6-6 with TRBJ1-3; 7 bases map to TRBD1. Trimming took 8 bases from V and 7 from J; bases not matched to a gene: 14. The V gene's germline CDR1 is MNHNY and CDR2 SVGAGI (reference sequence). This CDR3 has 15 amino acids. CDR3 protein: CASREDRVAGNTIYF. In DNA form, the CDR3 reads TGTGCCAGCCGAGAAGACAGGGTGGCCGGGAACACCATATATTTT.

The CDR3 coding sequence is TGTGCCAGCAGCTTAGCGGCAGGAACTAACTATGGCTACACCTTC. Translating gives CASSLAAGTNYGYTF. The J gene is TRBJ1-2, the V gene TRBV7-9; D uncertain. This CDR3 contains 15 residues. CDR1 is SEHNR, CDR2 FQNEAQ, per germline (reference sequence). V was pared by 0 bases and J by 0 bases, with 8 bases between.

The chain recombines TRBV5-1 with TRBJ2-1; 12 bases align to TRBD2. The trim removed 1 base at V and 0 bases at J, leaving 8 bases unmatched. CDR3 length equals 19 residues. Looked up from germline, CDR1 is SGHRS and CDR2 is YFSETQ. In DNA, the CDR3 is TGCGCCAGCAGCTTGCCCAGACTAGCGGGGGTCAGCTCCTACAATGAGCAGTTCTTC. Translated, it gives CASSLPRLAGVSSYNEQFF.

This rearrangement joins TRBV5-5 to TRBJ2-3, with 13 nucleotides matching TRBD2. The V and J ends lost 3 bases and 8 bases, in that order; junction bases with no gene match: 0. Germline assignment: CDR1 SGHKS and CDR2 YYEKEE (reference sequence). The CDR3 has 13 residues. The CDR3 region is CASSWTSGGTQYF. The CDR3 nucleotides are TGTGCCAGCAGCTGGACTAGCGGGGGTACGCAGTATTTT.

This chain joins TRBV5-1 and TRBJ1-4; 10 bases are a match to TRBD1. With V trimmed by 5 bases and J by 8 bases, 9 bases remained unmatched. Germline CDR1 and CDR2: SGHRS and YFSETQ. The CDR3 runs 15 residues. CDR3 DNA: TGCGCCAGCAGAGGGGGGACAGGGGTTCAGGAAAAACTGTTTTTT. It codes for CASRGGTGVQEKLFF.

This chain connects TRBV5-6 to TRBJ1-2, with 10 bases that match TRBD1. V lost 0 bases and J lost 2; bases outside the gene matches: 7. The CDR3 consists of 17 residues. CDR1 and CDR2 (germline): SGHDT, YYEEEE. The CDR3: CASSLAGTGASNYGYTF. CDR3 DNA sequence: TGTGCCAGCAGCTTGGCGGGGACAGGGGCAAGCAACTATGGCTACACCTTC.

J is TRBJ1-1 and V is TRBV30, with 7 bases fitting TRBD1. Germline loops: CDR1 GTSNPN, CDR2 SVGIG (reference sequence). The CDR3 loop spans 13 amino acids. With 5 bases clipped from V and 1 base from J, the junction kept 4 bases outside the gene matches. CDR3 sequence (DNA): TGTGCCTGGGGCGACAGGGAGAACACTGAAGCTTTCTTT. Translated: CAWGDRENTEAFF.

The rearrangement links TRBV6-1 to TRBJ1-5, with D unclear. V was clipped by 5 bases and J by 8 bases, with 7 bases between them. CDR3 length: 11 residues. CDR1 is MNHNS, CDR2 SASEGT, per germline. Here the CDR3 reads CASSHREPQHF. The DNA of the CDR3 is TGTGCCAGCAGTCACAGAGAGCCCCAGCATTTT.

V usage is TRBV11-2 and J usage is TRBJ1-2, with D possibly TRBD1 on 5 matching bases. The germline V and J ends were trimmed by 1 base and 5 bases, with 14 bases remaining between them. Germline V gene lookup returns CDR1 SGHAT and CDR2 FQNNGV. This CDR3 contains 15 residues. Here the CDR3 DNA reads TGTGCCAGCAGCTTAGTTACAGGCGGAGAATATGGCTACACCTTC. This codes for CASSLVTGGEYGYTF.

The chain joins TRBV7-8 to TRBJ1-5; TRBD1 matches at 8 bases. The V gene's germline CDR1 is SGHVS and CDR2 FQNEAQ. The V gene end was trimmed by 5 bases and the J gene end by 7 bases; junction bases not matched to a gene: 13. This CDR3 contains 16 residues. The CDR3 region has the DNA TGTGCCAGCAGCCCGAGGTGGCAGGGGGCCCGGCAGCCCCAGCATTTT. Amino acids: CASSPRWQGARQPQHF.

A word on this clone: This specimen includes other DNA sequences encoding the same CDR3. The genes are TRBV5-1 and TRBJ1-5; D perhaps matches TRBD1 (6 bases). This CDR3 has 15 residues. Deletions cut 0 bases from V and 1 base from J, with 8 bases between. CDR1 SGHRS and CDR2 YFSETQ come from the germline V gene. DNA for the CDR3: TGCGCCAGCAGCTTGGCAGGGGACAGCAATCAGCCCCAGCATTTT. Translating gives CASSLAGDSNQPQHF.

The V and J genes are TRBV5-6 and TRBJ2-1; perhaps TRBD2 as D (5 bases). This CDR3 has 11 amino acids. V lost 1 base and J 15 bases, leaving 11 bases between the germline ends. Germline CDR1 SGHDT, CDR2 YYEEEE. The CDR3 is CASSLSGLWFF. CDR3 coding DNA: TGTGCCAGCAGCTTGTCGGGGTTGTGGTTCTTC. The full variable domain, its missing parts supplied by reference TRBV5-6 and TRBJ2-1, is DAGVTQSPTHLIKTRGQQVTLRCSPKSGHDTVSWYQQALGQGPQFIFQYYEEEERQRGNFPDRFSGHQFPNYSSELNVNALLLGDSALYLCASSLSGLWFFGPGTRLTVL.

The chain has TRBV7-7 and TRBJ2-2; TRBD1 matches 9 bases. After removal of 5 bases from V and 5 bases from J, the junction contained 6 bases not matched to a gene. Looked up from germline, CDR1 is SSHAT and CDR2 is FNYEAQ (reference sequence). CDR3 length equals 15 residues. For the CDR3, the DNA is TGTGCCAGCAGCGTAGGGACAGGGTGGACCGGGGAGCTGTTTTTT. This gives the protein CASSVGTGWTGELFF. Together with reference TRBV7-7 and TRBJ2-2, the CDR3 gives the full variable domain: GAGVSQSPRYKVTKRGQDVTLRCDPISSHATLYWYQQALGQGPEFLTYFNYEAQPDKSGLPSDRFSAERPEGSISTLTIQRTEQRDSAMYRCASSVGTGWTGELFFGEGSRLTVL.

The CDR3 region is CASTQSPGAGTEAFF. The CDR3 DNA is TGTGCCAGCACCCAATCGCCTGGGGCCGGGACTGAAGCTTTCTTT. V gene TRBV5-5 combines with J gene TRBJ1-1; a possible D gene is TRBD1 (5 bases). CDR1 is SGHKS, CDR2 YYEKEE, per germline (reference sequence). Trimming removed 6 bases at V and 5 bases at J, with 20 bases between. The CDR3 is made up of 15 amino acids.

Of note for this clone: At one of its ends the junction is not consistent with the germline gene, which may arise from a read error. The chain joins TRBV5-1 to TRBJ1-1; D is ambiguous. The CDR3 consists of 14 residues. The germline CDR1 and CDR2 sequences are SGHRS and YFSETQ. In nucleotides, the CDR3 is TGCGCCAGCAGTTTGGTGCGGTTAGACACTGAAGCTTTCTTT. As protein: CASSLVRLDTEAFF. The entire variable domain, with the rest obtained from reference TRBV5-1 and TRBJ1-1, is as follows: KAGVTQTPRYLIKTRGQQVTLSCSPISGHRSVSWYQQTPGQGLQFLFEYFSETQRNKGNFPGRFSGRQFSNSRSEMNVSTLELGDSALYLCASSLVRLDTEAFFGQGTRLTVV.

The chain has TRBV11-2 and TRBJ1-1, with 7 bases lining up with TRBD1. The CDR3 has 14 residues. V dropped 6 bases and J dropped 0; count of bases not matched to a gene: 4. Germline V gene data show CDR1 as SGHAT and CDR2 as FQNNGV. As DNA, the CDR3 is TGTGCCAGCAGACAGGGACAGATGAACACTGAAGCTTTCTTT. Protein: CASRQGQMNTEAFF.

The rearrangement links TRBV30 to TRBJ2-4; D uncertain. The V and J ends lost 7 bases and 7 bases respectively, with 17 bases between them. The CDR3 is made up of 13 amino acids. Germline assignment: CDR1 GTSNPN and CDR2 SVGIG (reference sequence). The DNA for the CDR3 is TGTGCCTCCGCCACGAGCGCTGGCAACATTCAGTACTTC. Its protein is CASATSAGNIQYF.

A word on this clone: Different DNA sequences within this sample yield the same CDR3. The chain combines TRBV6-5 with TRBJ1-4, with a tentative D call TRBD1 (6 bases). The CDR3 is made up of 14 amino acids. Germline V gene sequence: CDR1 MNHEY, CDR2 SVGAGI. Trimming removed 2 bases from V and 7 bases from J, with 11 bases in between. Written as DNA, the CDR3 is TGTGCCAGCAGTTACGGGGGGGCTGGTGAAAAACTGTTTTTT. This gives the protein CASSYGGAGEKLFF.

This chain uses TRBV28 with TRBJ1-3; unclear D gene. This CDR3 has 10 amino acids. Between the trimmed V and J ends, which lost 8 bases and 3 bases, there was a span of 2 bases. Germline V gene sequence: CDR1 MDHEN, CDR2 SYDVKM. CDR3: CASRGNTIYF. As DNA, the CDR3 is TGTGCCAGCCGTGGAAACACCATATATTTT.

The chain uses TRBV4-1 and TRBJ2-2, with D possibly being TRBD2 (7 bases). The germline V and J ends were trimmed by 5 bases and 4 bases, with 26 bases remaining between them. Germline loops: CDR1 MGHRA, CDR2 YSYEKL. The CDR3 is 19 residues long. CDR3 in DNA: TGCGCCAGCAGCGCGACTCGAGGGGGAAGCGGGGTTATCACCGGGGAGCTGTTTTTT. Amino acid sequence: CASSATRGGSGVITGELFF.